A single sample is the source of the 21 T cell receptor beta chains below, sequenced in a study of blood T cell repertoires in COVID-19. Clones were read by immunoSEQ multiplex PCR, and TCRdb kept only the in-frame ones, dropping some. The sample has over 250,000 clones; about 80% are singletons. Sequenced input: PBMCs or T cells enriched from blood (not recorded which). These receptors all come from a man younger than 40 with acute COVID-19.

CDR3 sequence reads: CASSLVPQGGETQYF. The CDR3 DNA reads as TGTGCCAGCAGCTTAGTTCCCCAGGGAGGGGAGACCCAGTACTTC. The rearrangement uses TRBV7-9 and TRBJ2-5; 7 bases align to TRBD2. Germline V gives CDR1 SEHNR, CDR2 FQNEAQ (reference sequence). The CDR3 is made up of 15 amino acids. The trim removed 1 base at V and 5 bases at J, leaving 7 bases unmatched.

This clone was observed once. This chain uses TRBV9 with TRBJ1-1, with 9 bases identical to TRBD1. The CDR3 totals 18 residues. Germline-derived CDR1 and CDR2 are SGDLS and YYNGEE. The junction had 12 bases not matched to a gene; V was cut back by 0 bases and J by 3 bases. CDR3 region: CASSVARNRGHEDTEAFF. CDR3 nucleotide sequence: TGTGCCAGCAGCGTAGCTAGAAACAGGGGGCACGAGGACACTGAAGCTTTCTTT.

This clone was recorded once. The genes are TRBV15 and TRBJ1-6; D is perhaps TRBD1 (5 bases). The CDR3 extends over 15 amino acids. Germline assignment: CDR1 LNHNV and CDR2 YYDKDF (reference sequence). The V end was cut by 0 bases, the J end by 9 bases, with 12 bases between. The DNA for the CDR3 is TGTGCCACCAGCAGAGATCGGGGGGGGAGTTCACCCCTCCACTTT. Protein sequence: CATSRDRGGSSPLHF. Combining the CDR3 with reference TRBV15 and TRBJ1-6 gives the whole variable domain DAMVIQNPRYQVTQFGKPVTLSCSQTLNHNVMYWYQQKSSQAPKLLFHYYDKDFNNEADTPDNFQSRRPNTSFCFLDIRSPGLGDTAMYLCATSRDRGGSSPLHFGNGTRLTVT.

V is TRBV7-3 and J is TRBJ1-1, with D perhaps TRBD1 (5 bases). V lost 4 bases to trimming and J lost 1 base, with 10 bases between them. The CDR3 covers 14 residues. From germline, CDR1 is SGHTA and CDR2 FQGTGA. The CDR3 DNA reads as TGTGCCAGCAGCTCATGGGGCACGAACACTGAAGCTTTCTTT. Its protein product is CASSSWGTNTEAFF.

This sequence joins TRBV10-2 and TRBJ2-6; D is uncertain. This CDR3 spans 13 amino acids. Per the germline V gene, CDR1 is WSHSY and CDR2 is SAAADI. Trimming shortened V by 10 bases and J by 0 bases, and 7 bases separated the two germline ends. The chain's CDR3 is CATSVSGANVLTF. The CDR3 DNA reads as TGCGCCACATCGGTCTCTGGGGCCAACGTCCTGACTTTC.

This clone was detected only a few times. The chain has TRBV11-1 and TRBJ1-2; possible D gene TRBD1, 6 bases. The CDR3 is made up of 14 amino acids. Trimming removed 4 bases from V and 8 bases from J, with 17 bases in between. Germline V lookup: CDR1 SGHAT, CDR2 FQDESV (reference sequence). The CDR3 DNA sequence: TGTGCCAGCAGCTCTACCACAGGGTTAGGAGGCTACACCTTC. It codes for CASSSTTGLGGYTF.

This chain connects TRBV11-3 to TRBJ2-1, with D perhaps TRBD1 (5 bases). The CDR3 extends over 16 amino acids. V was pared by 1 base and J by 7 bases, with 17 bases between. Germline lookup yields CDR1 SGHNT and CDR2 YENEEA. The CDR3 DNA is TGTGCCAGCAGCTTAGCTAAATGGCAGGGAAGAAATGAGCAGTTCTTC. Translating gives CASSLAKWQGRNEQFF.

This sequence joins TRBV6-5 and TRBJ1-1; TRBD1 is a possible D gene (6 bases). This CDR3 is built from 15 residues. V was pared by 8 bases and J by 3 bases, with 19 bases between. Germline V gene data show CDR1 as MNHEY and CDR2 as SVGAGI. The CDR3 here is CASWETGKKHTEAFF. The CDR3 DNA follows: TGTGCCAGCTGGGAGACAGGTAAAAAGCACACTGAAGCTTTCTTT.

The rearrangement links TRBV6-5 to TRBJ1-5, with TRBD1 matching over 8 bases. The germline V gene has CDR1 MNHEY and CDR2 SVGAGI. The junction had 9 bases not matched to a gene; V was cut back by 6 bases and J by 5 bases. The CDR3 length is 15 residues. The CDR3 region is CASSIQGARHQPQHF. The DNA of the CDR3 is TGTGCCAGCAGCATCCAGGGGGCGCGACATCAGCCCCAGCATTTT.

The CDR3 DNA is TGTGCCAGCAGCTTAGACAGGGTGATCGGGCAGTATTTT. Residues: CASSLDRVIGQYF. V is TRBV7-8 and J is TRBJ2-3, with a weak D call TRBD1 (6 bases). The CDR3 runs to 13 residues. Looked up from germline, CDR1 is SGHVS and CDR2 is FQNEAQ. V dropped 1 base and J dropped 11 bases, with 13 bases sitting between them.

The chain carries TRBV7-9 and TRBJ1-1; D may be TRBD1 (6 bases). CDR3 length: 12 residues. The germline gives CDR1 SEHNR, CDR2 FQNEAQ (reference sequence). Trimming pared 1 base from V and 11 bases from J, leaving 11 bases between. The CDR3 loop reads CASSLEPGVAFF. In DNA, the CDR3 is TGTGCCAGCAGCTTAGAGCCAGGGGTGGCTTTCTTT.

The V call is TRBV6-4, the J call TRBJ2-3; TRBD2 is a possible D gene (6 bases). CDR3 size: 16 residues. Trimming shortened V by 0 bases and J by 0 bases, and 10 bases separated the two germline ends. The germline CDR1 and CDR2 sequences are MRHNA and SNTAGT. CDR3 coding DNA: TGTGCCAGCAGTGACTCCGGGGGACCTAGCACAGATACGCAGTATTTT. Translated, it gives CASSDSGGPSTDTQYF.

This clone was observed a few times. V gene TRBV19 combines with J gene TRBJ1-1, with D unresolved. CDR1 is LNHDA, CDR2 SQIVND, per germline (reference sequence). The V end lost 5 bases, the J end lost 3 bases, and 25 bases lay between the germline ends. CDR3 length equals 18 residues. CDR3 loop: CASSYRPRHWIDDTEAFF. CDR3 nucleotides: TGTGCCAGTAGTTACCGTCCCAGACACTGGATTGATGACACTGAAGCTTTCTTT. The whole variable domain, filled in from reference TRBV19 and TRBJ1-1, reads DGGITQSPKYLFRKEGQNVTLSCEQNLNHDAMYWYRQDPGQGLRLIYYSQIVNDFQKGDIAEGYSVSREKKESFPLTVTSAQKNPTAFYLCASSYRPRHWIDDTEAFFGQGTRLTVV.

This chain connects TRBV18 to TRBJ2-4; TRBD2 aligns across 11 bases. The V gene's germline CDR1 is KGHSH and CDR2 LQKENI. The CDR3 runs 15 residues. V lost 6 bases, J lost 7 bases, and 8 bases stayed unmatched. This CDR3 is CASSGGTSGRNIQYF. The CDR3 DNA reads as TGTGCCAGCTCGGGGGGGACTAGCGGTCGCAACATTCAGTACTTC.

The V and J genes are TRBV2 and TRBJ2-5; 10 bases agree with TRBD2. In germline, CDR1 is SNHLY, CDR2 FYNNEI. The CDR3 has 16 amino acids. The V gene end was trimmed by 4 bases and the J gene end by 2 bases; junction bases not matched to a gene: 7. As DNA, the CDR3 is TGTGCCAGCAGTGGTCCTCGACTAGCGGGTCAAGAGACCCAGTACTTC. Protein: CASSGPRLAGQETQYF.

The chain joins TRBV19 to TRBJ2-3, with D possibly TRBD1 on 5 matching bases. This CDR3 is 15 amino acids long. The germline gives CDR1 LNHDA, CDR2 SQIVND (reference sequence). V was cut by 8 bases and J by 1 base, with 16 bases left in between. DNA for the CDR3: TGTGCCAGTCGATACGTCAGGGATGGCACAGATACGCAGTATTTT. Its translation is CASRYVRDGTDTQYF.

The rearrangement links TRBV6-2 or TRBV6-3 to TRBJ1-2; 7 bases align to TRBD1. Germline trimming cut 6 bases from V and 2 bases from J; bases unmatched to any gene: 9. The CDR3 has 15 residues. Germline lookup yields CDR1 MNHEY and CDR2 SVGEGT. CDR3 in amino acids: CASSRDSGINYGYTF. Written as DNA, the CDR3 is TGTGCCAGCAGCAGGGACAGCGGAATAAACTATGGCTACACCTTC.

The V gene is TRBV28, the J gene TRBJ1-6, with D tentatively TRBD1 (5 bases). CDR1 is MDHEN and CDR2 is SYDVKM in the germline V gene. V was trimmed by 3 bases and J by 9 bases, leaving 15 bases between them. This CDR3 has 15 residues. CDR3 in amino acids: CASSFVAGPGSPLHF. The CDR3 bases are TGTGCCAGCAGTTTTGTGGCAGGGCCTGGTTCACCCCTCCACTTT.

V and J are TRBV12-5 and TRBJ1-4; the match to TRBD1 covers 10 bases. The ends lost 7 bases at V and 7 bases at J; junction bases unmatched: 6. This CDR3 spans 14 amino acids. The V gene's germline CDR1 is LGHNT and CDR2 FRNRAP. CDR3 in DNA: TGTGCTAGTGCCTGGGGACAGGGGAGTGAAAAACTGTTTTTT. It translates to CASAWGQGSEKLFF.

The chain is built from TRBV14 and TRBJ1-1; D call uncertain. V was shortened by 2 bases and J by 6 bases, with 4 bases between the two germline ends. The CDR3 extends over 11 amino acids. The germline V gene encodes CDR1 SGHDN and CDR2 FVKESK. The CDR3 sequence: CASSQSSEAFF. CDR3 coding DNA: TGTGCCAGCAGCCAAAGCTCTGAAGCTTTCTTT.

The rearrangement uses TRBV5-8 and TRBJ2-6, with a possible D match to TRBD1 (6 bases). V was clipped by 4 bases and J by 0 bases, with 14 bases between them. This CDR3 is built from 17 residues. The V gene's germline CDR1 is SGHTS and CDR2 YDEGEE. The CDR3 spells CASSQQGWSSGANVLTF. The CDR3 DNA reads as TGTGCCAGCAGCCAGCAGGGGTGGAGCTCTGGGGCCAACGTCCTGACTTTC.